These 2 T cell receptor beta chains came from one sample sequenced in a study of cytomegalovirus exposure and HLA in healthy donors. The PCR used 60 Vbeta and 13 Jbeta primers. Sequenced by immunoSEQ multiplex PCR; TCRdb stores in-frame clones only, minus some. The sample holds about 120,000 clones; roughly three fifths are singletons and the top ten take over 1.5%. Input material: PBMCs. Receptors originate from a man aged 18 to 29 in good health and CMV-seronegative.

In this sample, this clone turned up a few times. The J gene is TRBJ2-7, the V gene TRBV5-1, with TRBD1 matching over 9 bases. Germline V gene data show CDR1 as SGHRS and CDR2 as YFSETQ. The V segment lost 4 bases and the J segment 1 base; nucleotides outside the gene matches: 9. The CDR3 is 16 residues long. CDR3 protein: CASSPGTGWKSYEQYF. The CDR3 DNA sequence: TGCGCCAGCAGCCCCGGGACAGGGTGGAAGTCCTACGAGCAGTACTTC.

This chain links TRBV14 with TRBJ1-2, with a weak D call TRBD1 (5 bases). Germline lookup yields CDR1 SGHDN and CDR2 FVKESK. CDR3 length: 14 amino acids. The germline V and J ends were trimmed by 4 bases and 8 bases, with 17 bases remaining between them. The CDR3 DNA sequence: TGTGCCAGCAGCCTAGGGCAGGGATCGCGCGGCTACACCTTC. Its translation is CASSLGQGSRGYTF. Based on the CDR3 plus reference TRBV14 and TRBJ1-2, the full variable domain is EAGVTQFPSHSVIEKGQTVTLRCDPISGHDNLYWYRRVMGKEIKFLLHFVKESKQDESGMPNNRFLAERTGGTYSTLKVQPAELEDSGVYFCASSLGQGSRGYTFGSGTRLTVV.